The entry below gives a single T cell receptor (beta chain) sequence along with its context. Germline V gene data show CDR1 as ENHRY and CDR2 as SYGVKD. Trimming removed 4 bases from V and 5 bases from J, with 6 bases in between. This CDR3 contains 12 residues. Original analysis: By means of reference gene primer amplification, nucleated cell counts were estimated. The assay was immunoSEQ multiplex PCR, and TCRdb's table has in-frame clones only and misses some. V and J calls and clone size are copied from that table; D and trimming were computed from the DNA. Of 100,000 or so clones in the sample, over 75% are singletons; the top ten hold 9.5% to 15%. The record originates from a study of blood T cell repertoires in COVID-19. Study as a whole: Donors in the United States, Italy and Spain gave samples during acute or convalescent COVID-19. Sources were T cells, B-cell-depleted T cells, or PBMCs; the material itself was cDNA or gDNA.

The V and J genes are TRBV10-3 and TRBJ2-1; maybe TRBD1 (5 bases). This clonotype was sampled from a human donor in a cohort sampled during active COVID-19. Source material: peripheral blood. The CDR3, as DNA: TGTGCCATCAGTGCAGGGAACAATGAGCAGTTCTTC. Amino acid sequence: CAISAGNNEQFF.